The 20 T cell receptor beta chains below all came from one sample that was sequenced in a study of radiation and T cells in renal cell carcinoma. Documented time point: blood 4 weeks post-SBRT, at nephrectomy. The treatment denotes: 15 Gy SBRT to primary tumor, nephrectomy 4 weeks later. Assay: immunoSEQ multiplex PCR; the TCRdb copy retains only in-frame clones and omits some. Among around 140,000 clones, approximately 86% were seen once, and the ten largest hold under 20%. The specimen comprised blood, sampled from a patient whose treatment included radiotherapy and nephrectomy. These receptors were obtained from a woman aged 45-65 years with renal cell carcinoma.

The CDR3 is CASRLTVETQYF. CDR3 sequence (DNA): TGTGCCAGCAGACTAACGGTGGAGACCCAGTACTTC. The chain has TRBV6-1 and TRBJ2-5; D is ambiguous. V dropped 6 bases and J dropped 5 bases, with 10 bases sitting between them. This CDR3 region has 12 residues. CDR1 MNHNS and CDR2 SASEGT come from the germline V gene.

The CDR3, as DNA: TGTGCCAGCAGCGTAGTTCCGGATCGATCACCCCTCCACTTT. Its translation: CASSVVPDRSPLHF. V gene TRBV9 combines with J gene TRBJ1-6, with D uncertain. The length of the CDR3 is 14 residues. The germline V gene encodes CDR1 SGDLS and CDR2 YYNGEE. V was pared by 0 bases and J by 10 bases, with 11 bases between.

This clone appeared once. This chain joins TRBV7-8 and TRBJ2-1, with 15 bases matching TRBD2. CDR1 is SGHVS, CDR2 FQNEAQ, per germline. V trimming: 2 bases; J trimming: 7 bases; junction bases outside the gene matches: 3. The CDR3 is made up of 16 amino acids. In DNA form, the CDR3 reads TGTGCCAGCAGCTTAAGGACTAGCGGGAGGGGGAATGAGCAGTTCTTC. This translates into CASSLRTSGRGNEQFF.

V usage is TRBV11-2 and J usage is TRBJ2-7, with D perhaps matching TRBD1 or TRBD2 (5 bases each). Germline assignment: CDR1 SGHAT and CDR2 FQNNGV. V was trimmed by 7 bases and J by 3 bases, leaving 7 bases between them. The CDR3 runs 11 residues. CDR3 in amino acids: CASTGSYEQYF. The CDR3 nucleotides read TGTGCCAGCACAGGGAGCTACGAGCAGTACTTC.

The J gene is TRBJ1-2, the V gene TRBV9, with D unresolved. CDR1 is SGDLS, CDR2 YYNGEE, per germline. The CDR3 is made up of 11 amino acids. The V end was cut by 3 bases, the J end by 5 bases, with 5 bases between. The CDR3 sequence is CASSALYGYTF. In DNA form, the CDR3 reads TGTGCCAGCAGCGCTTTATATGGCTACACCTTC.

The rearrangement uses TRBV7-2 and TRBJ2-2; D ambiguous. The V end lost 2 bases, the J end lost 3 bases, and 19 bases lay between the germline ends. Germline V gives CDR1 SGHTA, CDR2 FQGNSA. This CDR3 has 18 amino acids. CDR3 DNA: TGTGCCAGCAGCTTACAGTTTTTACCTCATTCTGACACCGGGGAGCTGTTTTTT. Translation gives CASSLQFLPHSDTGELFF.

The chain joins TRBV14 to TRBJ2-1; TRBD1 agrees at 7 bases. The germline V gene encodes CDR1 SGHDN and CDR2 FVKESK. Trimming removed 4 bases from V and 2 bases from J; junction bases left unmatched: 8. CDR3 length: 16 residues. This CDR3 reads CASSRPGTEPYNEQFF. The CDR3 DNA reads as TGTGCCAGCAGCCGGCCTGGGACAGAGCCCTACAATGAGCAGTTCTTC.

The J gene is TRBJ1-1, the V gene TRBV18; D is uncertain. CDR1 is KGHSH and CDR2 is LQKENI in the germline V gene. The CDR3 is 14 amino acids. Trimming pared 3 bases from V and 1 base from J, leaving 9 bases between. CDR3 protein: CASSPRHENTEAFF. The CDR3 coding sequence is TGTGCCAGCTCACCCCGACACGAGAACACTGAAGCTTTCTTT.

This clone was counted only a few times. The chain carries TRBV7-9 and TRBJ2-7; D is uncertain. Looked up from germline, CDR1 is SEHNR and CDR2 is FQNEAQ (reference sequence). Trimming left V 1 base short and J 1 base short, with 8 bases between. This CDR3 spans 14 amino acids. The chain's CDR3 is CASSLGVLSYEQYF. CDR3 DNA: TGTGCCAGCAGCTTAGGCGTCCTTTCCTACGAGCAGTACTTC.

V is TRBV6-1 and J is TRBJ1-4, with 7 bases fitting TRBD1. With V trimmed by 4 bases and J by 7 bases, 6 bases remained unmatched. Germline V gives CDR1 MNHNS, CDR2 SASEGT. This CDR3 is 14 amino acids long. The CDR3 sequence: CASSVDRWGEKLFF. CDR3 nucleotide sequence: TGTGCCAGCAGTGTGGACAGGTGGGGTGAAAAACTGTTTTTT.

Only a few counts were recorded for this clone. This CDR3 reads CASSLASQTYGYTF. The CDR3 coding sequence is TGTGCCAGCAGCTTGGCGTCCCAGACCTATGGCTACACCTTC. This sequence joins TRBV5-4 and TRBJ1-2, with no clear D. Per the germline V gene, CDR1 is SGHNT and CDR2 is YYREEE (reference sequence). The length of the CDR3 is 14 residues. V lost 0 bases, J lost 4 bases, and 10 bases lay in between. The full variable domain, completed using reference TRBV5-4 and TRBJ1-2, is ETGVTQSPTHLIKTRGQQVTLRCSSQSGHNTVSWYQQALGQGPQFIFQYYREEENGRGNFPPRFSGLQFPNYSSELNVNALELDDSALYLCASSLASQTYGYTFGSGTRLTVV.

V and J are TRBV6-5 and TRBJ1-2, with D possibly being TRBD1 (6 bases). There are 15 residues in the CDR3. Looked up from germline, CDR1 is MNHEY and CDR2 is SVGAGI. V shed 0 bases and J shed 7 bases, with 15 bases lying between them. CDR3 residues: CASSYSSQGFRGYTF. CDR3 DNA sequence: TGTGCCAGCAGTTACTCGTCCCAGGGGTTCCGTGGCTACACCTTC.

The chain recombines TRBV29-1 with TRBJ2-5, with 9 positions matching TRBD2. The V and J ends lost 4 bases and 2 bases, in that order; junction bases with no gene match: 14. In germline, CDR1 is SQVTM, CDR2 ANQGSEA. There are 17 residues in the CDR3. CDR3 DNA: TGCAGCGTTGTAGGCCTAGCGGGGAAAGGATTTCAAGAGACCCAGTACTTC. This encodes CSVVGLAGKGFQETQYF. The complete variable domain, with remaining parts taken from reference TRBV29-1 and TRBJ2-5, reads SAVISQKPSRDICQRGTSLTIQCQVDSQVTMMFWYRQQPGQSLTLIATANQGSEATYESGFVIDKFPISRPNLTFSTLTVSNMSPEDSSIYLCSVVGLAGKGFQETQYFGPGTRLLVL.

This rearrangement joins TRBV7-7 to TRBJ2-1; D not certain. CDR3 length: 14 residues. The germline V gene has CDR1 SSHAT and CDR2 FNYEAQ (reference sequence). Trimming removed 1 base from V and 4 bases from J, with 8 bases in between. Written as DNA, the CDR3 is TGTGCCAGCAGCTTAGGTACCTCTTACAATGAGCAGTTCTTC. Residues: CASSLGTSYNEQFF.

V gene TRBV11-2 combines with J gene TRBJ1-5, with D uncertain. V shed 3 bases and J shed 3 bases, with 3 bases lying between them. The CDR3 has 12 amino acids. Per the germline V gene, CDR1 is SGHAT and CDR2 is FQNNGV. The CDR3 sequence: CASSLPNQPQHF. CDR3 nucleotides: TGTGCCAGCAGCTTGCCCAATCAGCCCCAGCATTTT. The variable domain in full, with the rest retrieved from reference TRBV11-2 and TRBJ1-5, is EAGVAQSPRYKIIEKRQSVAFWCNPISGHATLYWYQQILGQGPKLLIQFQNNGVVDDSQLPKDRFSAERLKGVDSTLKIQPAKLEDSAVYLCASSLPNQPQHFGDGTRLSIL.

This clone has just one count. This sequence joins TRBV4-1 and TRBJ1-1; TRBD1 aligns across 7 bases. With 0 bases clipped from V and 0 bases from J, the junction kept 7 bases outside the gene matches. Germline V lookup: CDR1 MGHRA, CDR2 YSYEKL. The CDR3 length is 17 residues. The CDR3 coding sequence is TGCGCCAGCAGCCAAGAAAGGACAGGACTCATGAACACTGAAGCTTTCTTT. Amino acid sequence: CASSQERTGLMNTEAFF.

The rearrangement joins TRBV14 to TRBJ2-7; 8 nucleotides align to TRBD2. From germline, CDR1 is SGHDN and CDR2 FVKESK. V lost 4 bases, J lost 2 bases, and 7 bases stayed unmatched. This CDR3 is built from 15 residues. The CDR3 DNA reads TGTGCCAGCAGCCCGCACCGGGGGGGACCCTACGAGCAGTACTTC. Protein product: CASSPHRGGPYEQYF.

This chain connects TRBV30 to TRBJ1-3, with D unresolved. The V end was cut by 0 bases, the J end by 0 bases, with 9 bases between. This CDR3 spans 15 amino acids. The germline gives CDR1 GTSNPN, CDR2 SVGIG (reference sequence). The CDR3 DNA reads TGTGCCTGGAGTGTACAGTCTCTCTCTGGAAACACCATATATTTT. Protein: CAWSVQSLSGNTIYF.

The chain carries TRBV2 and TRBJ2-5; 12 bases are shared with TRBD1. The CDR3 has 15 amino acids. Germline CDR1 is SNHLY and CDR2 is FYNNEI. V gave up 7 bases and J gave up 4 bases; unmatched junction bases: 7. This CDR3 reads CASTRGTGGGETQYF. For the CDR3, the DNA is TGTGCCAGCACTCGCGGGACAGGGGGCGGAGAGACCCAGTACTTC.

This clone was recorded only once. CDR3 sequence reads: CASTAVGYYEQYF. The CDR3 DNA follows: TGTGCCAGCACCGCGGTGGGCTACTACGAGCAGTACTTC. This rearrangement joins TRBV7-9 to TRBJ2-7; D is uncertain. CDR1 is SEHNR and CDR2 is FQNEAQ in the germline V gene (reference sequence). V was shortened by 7 bases and J by 3 bases, with 13 bases between the two germline ends. The CDR3 has 13 residues.